Shown below are 28 T cell receptor beta chains from a single sample sequenced in a study of somatic mutations in cytotoxic T cells in rheumatoid arthritis. Here immunoSEQ multiplex PCR was the method, and the copy in TCRdb shows in-frame clones only, minus some. This table holds under 5,000 clones, around 78% found once. The sequenced sample was CD8+ T cells sorted from blood, obtained at a follow-up visit. The source of these receptors is a man between 40 and 49 years old with rheumatoid arthritis.

V and J are TRBV28 and TRBJ2-1; TRBD2 matches at 10 bases. The CDR3 sequence is 17 residues long. The junction had 9 bases not matched to a gene; V was cut back by 2 bases and J by 5 bases. Germline loops: CDR1 MDHEN, CDR2 SYDVKM. CDR3 DNA sequence: TGTGCCAGCAGTTTAAACCACCTAGCGGGAGTTCACAATGAGCAGTTCTTC. This encodes CASSLNHLAGVHNEQFF.

In regard to this clone: This may stem from a read error, because a much larger clone lies one nucleotide away. CDR3 region: CASSQSSSGSYEQYF. In DNA, the CDR3 is TGCGCCAGCAGCCAATCTTCTAGCGGGAGCTACGAGCAGTACTTC. The rearrangement joins TRBV1 to TRBJ2-7; the table's TRBD2 call for D was not verified on the DNA. TRBV1 is described as a pseudogene. CDR3 size: 15 residues.

V gene TRBV4-2 combines with J gene TRBJ2-1; no definite D call. Between the trimmed V and J ends, which lost 0 bases and 0 bases, there was a span of 12 bases. The CDR3 length is 17 residues. CDR1 LGHNA and CDR2 YNFKEQ come from the germline V gene. This chain's CDR3 is CASSQENHPSSYNEQFF. The DNA for the CDR3 is TGTGCCAGCAGCCAAGAGAACCACCCGAGCTCCTACAATGAGCAGTTCTTC.

The rearrangement joins TRBV28 to TRBJ2-3; the D gene could be TRBD1 or TRBD2 (5 bases each). Germline V gene sequence: CDR1 MDHEN, CDR2 SYDVKM. The CDR3 covers 17 residues. The V gene lost 5 bases and the J gene lost 0 bases, with 18 bases spanning the gap. In DNA, the CDR3 is TGTGCCAGCAGTCCCGCCCGTGGGGGAACGAGCACAGATACGCAGTATTTT. Translation: CASSPARGGTSTDTQYF.

The chain carries TRBV27 and TRBJ2-1; 9 bases agree with TRBD2. The CDR3 has 17 amino acids. The ends lost 1 base at V and 0 bases at J; junction bases unmatched: 4. The germline CDR1 and CDR2 sequences are MNHEY and SMNVEV (reference sequence). The CDR3 sequence: CASSLWSSGSSYNEQFF. CDR3 nucleotides: TGTGCCAGCAGTTTATGGAGTAGCGGGAGCTCCTACAATGAGCAGTTCTTC.

This clone was observed a handful of times. The chain combines TRBV6-6 with TRBJ2-3, with D unresolved. The CDR3 is made up of 15 amino acids. In germline, CDR1 is MNHNY, CDR2 SVGAGI (reference sequence). Trimming removed 5 bases from V and 0 bases from J, with 12 bases in between. This CDR3 is CASSALETSTDTQYF. The CDR3 bases are TGTGCCAGCAGTGCCCTTGAAACTAGCACAGATACGCAGTATTTT.

J is TRBJ2-1 and V is TRBV2, with 8 bases that match TRBD2. With V trimmed by 6 bases and J by 7 bases, 11 bases remained unmatched. CDR3 length equals 15 residues. Germline V gives CDR1 SNHLY, CDR2 FYNNEI. The CDR3 DNA follows: TGTGCCAGCAGGCCCGGAGCGGGAGAAGTAAATGAGCAGTTCTTC. Translated: CASRPGAGEVNEQFF. Full variable domain (rest looked up from reference TRBV2 and TRBJ2-1): EPEVTQTPSHQVTQMGQEVILRCVPISNHLYFYWYRQILGQKVEFLVSFYNNEISEKSEIFDDQFSVERPDGSNFTLKIRSTKLEDSAMYFCASRPGAGEVNEQFFGPGTRLTVL.

This sequence joins TRBV5-8 and TRBJ1-5; D remains ambiguous. V dropped 0 bases and J dropped 6 bases, with 13 bases sitting between them. The CDR3 loop spans 15 amino acids. Germline V gene lookup returns CDR1 SGHTS and CDR2 YDEGEE. The CDR3 bases are TGTGCCAGCAGCTTGGAACCACAAAGCCGTCAGCCCCAGCATTTT. Its protein product is CASSLEPQSRQPQHF.

V gene TRBV6-5 combines with J gene TRBJ2-5, with 9 nucleotides matching TRBD1. CDR3 length equals 15 residues. Germline CDR1 and CDR2: MNHEY and SVGAGI. Trimming took 6 bases from V and 5 from J; bases not matched to a gene: 10. CDR3 in DNA: TGTGCCAGCAGACTCGGGACAGGGTTAATGGAGACCCAGTACTTC. The encoded protein is CASRLGTGLMETQYF.

The chain is built from TRBV27 and TRBJ2-7; D is uncertain. The germline V gene encodes CDR1 MNHEY and CDR2 SMNVEV (reference sequence). This CDR3 is built from 13 residues. V was shortened by 3 bases and J by 0 bases, with 6 bases between the two germline ends. The CDR3 protein is CASSLGPSYEQYF. The CDR3 bases are TGTGCCAGCAGTTTGGGCCCCTCCTACGAGCAGTACTTC.

The chain recombines TRBV29-1 with TRBJ2-5, with TRBD1 matching over 7 bases. Germline-derived CDR1 and CDR2 are SQVTM and ANQGSEA. With V trimmed by 5 bases and J by 5 bases, 11 bases remained unmatched. The CDR3 spans 14 residues. The CDR3 here is CSVKSDRVGETQYF. The CDR3 DNA is TGCAGCGTTAAATCTGACAGGGTAGGGGAGACCCAGTACTTC.

The sample holds a few counts of this clone. J is TRBJ2-1 and V is TRBV11-2, with 7 positions matching TRBD2. Trimming took 5 bases from V and 5 from J; bases not matched to a gene: 6. Per germline, CDR1 SGHAT and CDR2 FQNNGV. The CDR3 is made up of 14 amino acids. This CDR3 reads CASSRAGLNNEQFF. For the CDR3, the DNA is TGTGCCAGCAGCCGAGCGGGGCTCAACAATGAGCAGTTCTTC.

This chain uses TRBV15 with TRBJ2-5, with TRBD1 matching 7 bases. The CDR3 length is 14 residues. The J segment lost 3 bases and the V segment lost 5 bases, leaving 6 bases of the junction unmatched. CDR1 is LNHNV and CDR2 is YYDKDF in the germline V gene (reference sequence). CDR3 sequence: CATSPRGPEETQYF. DNA for the CDR3: TGTGCCACCAGCCCGAGGGGGCCCGAAGAGACCCAGTACTTC.

This clone was detected once. The CDR3 bases are TGTGCCAGCAGCCCACAGGGGGCGCCGGGCGGAAACACCATATATTTT. This codes for CASSPQGAPGGNTIYF. V and J are TRBV9 and TRBJ1-3; 9 bases line up with TRBD1. The trim removed 4 bases at V and 4 bases at J, leaving 9 bases unmatched. The CDR3 covers 16 residues. CDR1 is SGDLS and CDR2 is YYNGEE in the germline V gene.

The chain combines TRBV9 with TRBJ1-2; 9 bases align to TRBD1. The CDR3 covers 17 residues. V trimming: 0 bases; J trimming: 7 bases; junction bases outside the gene matches: 13. Looked up from germline, CDR1 is SGDLS and CDR2 is YYNGEE. CDR3 sequence: CASSVEMSDRGASGYTF. The CDR3 coding sequence is TGTGCCAGCAGCGTAGAGATGAGTGACAGGGGGGCGTCTGGCTACACCTTC.

The chain recombines TRBV11-2 with TRBJ2-3, with 9 bases that match TRBD2. J was trimmed by 6 bases and V by 7 bases; bases with no gene match: 14. There are 16 residues in the CDR3. Germline V gene data show CDR1 as SGHAT and CDR2 as FQNNGV. The CDR3 protein is CASTTTAREGGDTQYF. DNA for the CDR3: TGTGCCAGCACAACGACCGCGCGGGAGGGAGGGGATACGCAGTATTTT.

This chain links TRBV7-9 with TRBJ2-7; either TRBD1 or TRBD2 may fit D (5 bases each). With 3 bases removed from V and 0 bases from J, the gap between germline ends came to 24 bases. Germline loops: CDR1 SEHNR, CDR2 FQNEAQ (reference sequence). The CDR3 loop spans 19 amino acids. The CDR3 sequence is CASSFYPLLTTDSSYEQYF. DNA of the CDR3: TGTGCCAGCAGCTTTTATCCGTTGCTGACTACTGACAGCTCCTACGAGCAGTACTTC.

This rearrangement joins TRBV29-1 to TRBJ2-7; D may be TRBD1 (6 bases). There are 13 residues in the CDR3. Germline V gene data show CDR1 as SQVTM and CDR2 as ANQGSEA. The germline V and J ends were trimmed by 6 bases and 0 bases, with 12 bases remaining between them. The chain's CDR3 is CSVGTGNSYEQYF. DNA for the CDR3: TGCAGCGTAGGCACAGGGAACTCCTACGAGCAGTACTTC.

The chain has TRBV6-6 and TRBJ2-5; the D is unclear. V was clipped by 6 bases and J by 4 bases, with 18 bases between them. The CDR3 totals 15 residues. CDR1 is MNHNY, CDR2 SVGAGI, per germline (reference sequence). The CDR3 protein is CASSRVIGDVETQYF. CDR3 in DNA: TGTGCCAGCAGCCGGGTGATTGGAGACGTAGAGACCCAGTACTTC.

V usage is TRBV28 and J usage is TRBJ1-5; D may be TRBD1 (5 bases). CDR1 and CDR2 from the germline V gene are MDHEN and SYDVKM. CDR3 length: 15 residues. Trimming took off 4 bases at V and 0 bases at J, with 10 bases between the two ends. The CDR3 spells CASSSRQNSNQPQHF. DNA for the CDR3: TGTGCCAGCAGTTCCAGACAGAATAGCAATCAGCCCCAGCATTTT.

The chain has TRBV11-2 and TRBJ2-5, with D possibly TRBD2 on 6 matching bases. With the DNA end fitting TRBJ2-7 better, the J assignment may be wrong. This CDR3 is built from 14 residues. Germline loops: CDR1 SGHAT, CDR2 FQNNGV. The CDR3 here is CASSLEGSFYEQYF. CDR3 DNA: TGTGCCAGCAGCTTGGAGGGGAGTTTCTACGAGCAGTACTTC.

This clone was seen a few times. The rearrangement links TRBV27 to TRBJ1-1; unclear D gene. CDR1 is MNHEY and CDR2 is SMNVEV in the germline V gene (reference sequence). Trimming left V 3 bases short and J 1 base short, with 6 bases between. The CDR3 extends over 13 amino acids. Here the CDR3 reads CASSFGPNTEAFF. In DNA form, the CDR3 reads TGTGCCAGCAGTTTCGGCCCGAACACTGAAGCTTTCTTT.

There are a few counts of this clone. CDR3 sequence: CASSPGAYEQYF. The CDR3 nucleotides are TGTGCCAGCAGCCCAGGGGCCTACGAGCAGTACTTC. V is TRBV7-9 and J is TRBJ2-7, with D perhaps matching TRBD1 (6 bases). There are 12 residues in the CDR3. Germline V gene data show CDR1 as SEHNR and CDR2 as FQNEAQ (reference sequence). Trimming shortened V by 5 bases and J by 2 bases, and 7 bases separated the two germline ends.

The J gene is TRBJ1-2, the V gene TRBV9, with D hard to call. CDR1 and CDR2 from the germline V gene are SGDLS and YYNGEE. The germline V and J ends were trimmed by 5 bases and 0 bases, with 5 bases remaining between them. The CDR3 spans 12 residues. CDR3 DNA sequence: TGTGCCAGCAGAGGGTCTAACTATGGCTACACCTTC. Residues: CASRGSNYGYTF.

This chain joins TRBV5-6 and TRBJ1-2; TRBD1 aligns across 9 bases. With V trimmed by 3 bases and J by 7 bases, 7 bases remained unmatched. Germline CDR1 and CDR2: SGHDT and YYEEEE. The CDR3 runs to 14 residues. CDR3 sequence reads: CASSWGTGTLGYTF. The CDR3 bases are TGTGCCAGCAGCTGGGGGACAGGGACTCTTGGCTACACCTTC.

The chain combines TRBV7-9 with TRBJ1-1; D is unresolved. The CDR3 is made up of 15 amino acids. Per the germline V gene, CDR1 is SEHNR and CDR2 is FQNEAQ (reference sequence). V was clipped by 1 base and J by 4 bases, with 13 bases between them. DNA of the CDR3: TGTGCCAGCAGCTTAGGGGGTGTGCCTAGCACTGAAGCTTTCTTT. This encodes CASSLGGVPSTEAFF.

This chain links TRBV6-1 with TRBJ2-6; TRBD1 is a possible D gene (5 bases). Trimming removed 3 bases at V and 0 bases at J, with 6 bases between. Germline V CDR1 and CDR2: MNHNS, SASEGT. This CDR3 has 15 amino acids. The CDR3 sequence is CASSETDSGANVLTF. CDR3 nucleotides: TGTGCCAGCAGTGAGACAGACTCTGGGGCCAACGTCCTGACTTTC.

The chain recombines TRBV11-2 with TRBJ2-7; D is unresolved. CDR3 length equals 14 residues. Trimming left V 3 bases short and J 0 bases short, with 9 bases between. The germline V gene encodes CDR1 SGHAT and CDR2 FQNNGV. The CDR3 nucleotides read TGTGCCAGCAGCTTTCGCGGTGACTCCTACGAGCAGTACTTC. The encoded protein is CASSFRGDSYEQYF.